This TCR beta chain was sequenced during a study of T cells in Graves' hyperthyroidism and ophthalmopathy. This CDR3 comprises 15 residues. Germline CDR1 and CDR2: LNHNV and YYDKDF (reference sequence). Trimming cost V 1 base and J 2 bases, with 11 bases left between them. The table lists this clonotype with many counts. Diagnosis of hyperthyroidism was new in patients aged 18 to 65, and its duration was under 2 months. Researchers barred patients who had uncontrolled infection, other autoimmune disease, pregnancy or lactation. Amplification yielded TCR beta CDR3 regions, with RNA transcripts as the source. The HTBI primer set was used in a first-round RT-PCR of the TCR CDR3. Via MiXCR, TCRdb re-called the multiplex PCR reads, giving one row per CDR3 protein. The sample consists of some 720,000 distinct CDR3 sequences, approximately 16% of them appearing once.

The chain combines TRBV15 with TRBJ1-1; D remains unclear. The sequencing input was blood. This receptor was identified in a man between 18 and 29 years old with Graves' hyperthyroidism. The CDR3, as DNA: TGTGCCACCAGCAGAGGTCCCGCGGGCAACACTGAAGCTTTCTTT. Its translation: CATSRGPAGNTEAFF.